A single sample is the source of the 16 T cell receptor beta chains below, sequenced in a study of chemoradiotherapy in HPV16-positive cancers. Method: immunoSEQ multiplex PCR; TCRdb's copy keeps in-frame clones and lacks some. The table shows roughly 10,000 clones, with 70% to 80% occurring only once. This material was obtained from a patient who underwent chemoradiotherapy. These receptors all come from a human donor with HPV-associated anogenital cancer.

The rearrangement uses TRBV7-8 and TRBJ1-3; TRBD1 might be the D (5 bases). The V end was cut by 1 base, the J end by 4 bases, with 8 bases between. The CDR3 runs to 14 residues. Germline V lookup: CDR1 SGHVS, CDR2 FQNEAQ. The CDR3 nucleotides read TGTGCCAGCAGCTTAGTTCGACAGGGAAACACCATATATTTT. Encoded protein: CASSLVRQGNTIYF.

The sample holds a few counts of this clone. CDR3 amino acids: CASDLASLGVSNQPQHF. Here the CDR3 DNA reads TGTGCCAGCGATTTGGCTAGCCTCGGGGTAAGCAATCAGCCCCAGCATTTT. The chain employs TRBV28 and TRBJ1-5; unclear D gene. The CDR3 length is 17 residues. V was trimmed by 8 bases and J by 1 base, leaving 21 bases between them. Germline V gene data show CDR1 as MDHEN and CDR2 as SYDVKM.

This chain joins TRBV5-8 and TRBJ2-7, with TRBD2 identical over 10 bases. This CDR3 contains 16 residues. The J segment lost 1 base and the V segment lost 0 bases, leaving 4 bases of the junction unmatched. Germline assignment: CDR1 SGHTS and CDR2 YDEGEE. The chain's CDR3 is CASSLAAAGGSYEQYV. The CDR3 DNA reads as TGTGCCAGCAGCTTGGCGGCAGCGGGGGGGTCCTACGAGCAGTACGTC.

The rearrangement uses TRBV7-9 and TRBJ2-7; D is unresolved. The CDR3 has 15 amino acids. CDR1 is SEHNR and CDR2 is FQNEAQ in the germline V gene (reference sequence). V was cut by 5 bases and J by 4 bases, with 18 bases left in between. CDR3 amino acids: CASSTLSSVAYEQYF. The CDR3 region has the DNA TGTGCCAGCAGCACTTTGTCAAGCGTAGCTTACGAGCAGTACTTC.

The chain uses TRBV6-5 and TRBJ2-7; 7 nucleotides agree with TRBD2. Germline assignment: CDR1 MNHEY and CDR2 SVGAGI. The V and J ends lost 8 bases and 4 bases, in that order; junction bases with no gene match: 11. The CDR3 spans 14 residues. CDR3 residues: CASQRAGAGYEQYF. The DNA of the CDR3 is TGTGCCAGCCAACGGGCGGGAGCAGGGTACGAGCAGTACTTC.

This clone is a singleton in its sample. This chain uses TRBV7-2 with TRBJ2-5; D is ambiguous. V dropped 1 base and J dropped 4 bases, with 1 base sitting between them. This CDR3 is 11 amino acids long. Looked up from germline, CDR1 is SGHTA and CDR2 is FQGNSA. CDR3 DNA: TGTGCCAGCAGCTTAGTAGAGACCCAGTACTTC. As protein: CASSLVETQYF.

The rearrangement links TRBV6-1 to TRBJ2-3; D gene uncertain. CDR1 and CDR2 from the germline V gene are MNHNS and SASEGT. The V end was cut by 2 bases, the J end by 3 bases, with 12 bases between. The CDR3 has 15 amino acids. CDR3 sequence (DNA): TGTGCCAGCAGTGAAATCCCAGGTGGGACAGATACGCAGTATTTT. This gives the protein CASSEIPGGTDTQYF.

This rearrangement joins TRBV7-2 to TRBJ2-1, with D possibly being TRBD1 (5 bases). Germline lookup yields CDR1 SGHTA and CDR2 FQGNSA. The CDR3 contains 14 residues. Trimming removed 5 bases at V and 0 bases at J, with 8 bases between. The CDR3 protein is CASSVDSSYNEQFF. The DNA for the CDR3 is TGTGCCAGCAGCGTAGACAGCTCCTACAATGAGCAGTTCTTC.

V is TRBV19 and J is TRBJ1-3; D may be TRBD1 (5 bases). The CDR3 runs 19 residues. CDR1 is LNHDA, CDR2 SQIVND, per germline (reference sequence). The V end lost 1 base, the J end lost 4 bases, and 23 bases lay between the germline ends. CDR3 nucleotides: TGTGCCAGTAGTATAGCCGGCAGGGCTCTAATTGGTACGGGAAACACCATATATTTT. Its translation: CASSIAGRALIGTGNTIYF. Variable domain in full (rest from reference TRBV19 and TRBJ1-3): DGGITQSPKYLFRKEGQNVTLSCEQNLNHDAMYWYRQDPGQGLRLIYYSQIVNDFQKGDIAEGYSVSREKKESFPLTVTSAQKNPTAFYLCASSIAGRALIGTGNTIYFGEGSWLTVV.

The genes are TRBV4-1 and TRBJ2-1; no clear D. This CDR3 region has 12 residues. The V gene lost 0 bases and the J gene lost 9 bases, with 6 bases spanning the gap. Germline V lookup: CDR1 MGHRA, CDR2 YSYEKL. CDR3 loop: CASSQDFFEQFF. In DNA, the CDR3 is TGCGCCAGCAGCCAAGACTTTTTTGAGCAGTTCTTC.

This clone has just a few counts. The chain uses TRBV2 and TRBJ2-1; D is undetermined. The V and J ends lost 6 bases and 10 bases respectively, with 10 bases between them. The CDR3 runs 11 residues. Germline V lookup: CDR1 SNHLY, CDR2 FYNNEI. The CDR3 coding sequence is TGTGCCAGCAGCGCCAACATCGAGCAGTTCTTC. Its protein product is CASSANIEQFF.

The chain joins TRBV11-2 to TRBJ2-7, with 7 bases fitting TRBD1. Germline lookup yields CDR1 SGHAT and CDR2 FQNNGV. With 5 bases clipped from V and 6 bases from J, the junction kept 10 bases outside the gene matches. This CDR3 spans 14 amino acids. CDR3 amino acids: CASSQNRGQGEQYV. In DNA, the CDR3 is TGTGCCAGCAGCCAAAACAGGGGTCAGGGCGAGCAGTACGTC.

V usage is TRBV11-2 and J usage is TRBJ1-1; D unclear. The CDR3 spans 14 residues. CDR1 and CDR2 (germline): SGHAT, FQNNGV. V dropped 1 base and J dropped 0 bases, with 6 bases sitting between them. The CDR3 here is CASSLASVNTEAFF. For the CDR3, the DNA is TGTGCCAGCAGCTTAGCCTCCGTGAACACTGAAGCTTTCTTT. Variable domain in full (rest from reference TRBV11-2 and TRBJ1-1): EAGVAQSPRYKIIEKRQSVAFWCNPISGHATLYWYQQILGQGPKLLIQFQNNGVVDDSQLPKDRFSAERLKGVDSTLKIQPAKLEDSAVYLCASSLASVNTEAFFGQGTRLTVV.

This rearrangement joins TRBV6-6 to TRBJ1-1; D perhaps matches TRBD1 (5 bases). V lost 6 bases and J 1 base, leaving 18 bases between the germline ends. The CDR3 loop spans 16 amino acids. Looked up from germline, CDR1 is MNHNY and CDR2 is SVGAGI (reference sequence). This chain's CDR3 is CASRTQGFLGNTEAFF. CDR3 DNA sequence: TGTGCCAGCAGAACCCAGGGATTTTTGGGGAACACTGAAGCTTTCTTT.

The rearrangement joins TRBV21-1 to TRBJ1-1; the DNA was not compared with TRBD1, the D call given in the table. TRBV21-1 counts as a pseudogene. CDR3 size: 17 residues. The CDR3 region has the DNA TGTGCCAGCAGCAAGGAAGGGGGCTGGGCAGTCAAAGGAAAAGCTTTCTTT. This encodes CASSKEGGWAVKGKAFF.

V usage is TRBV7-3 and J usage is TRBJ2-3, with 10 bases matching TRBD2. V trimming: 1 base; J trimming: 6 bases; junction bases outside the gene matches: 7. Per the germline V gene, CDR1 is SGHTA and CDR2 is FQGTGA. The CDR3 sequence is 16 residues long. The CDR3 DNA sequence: TGTGCCAGCAGCTTAAATGTAGCGGGAGGACGGGATACGCAGTATTTT. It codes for CASSLNVAGGRDTQYF.